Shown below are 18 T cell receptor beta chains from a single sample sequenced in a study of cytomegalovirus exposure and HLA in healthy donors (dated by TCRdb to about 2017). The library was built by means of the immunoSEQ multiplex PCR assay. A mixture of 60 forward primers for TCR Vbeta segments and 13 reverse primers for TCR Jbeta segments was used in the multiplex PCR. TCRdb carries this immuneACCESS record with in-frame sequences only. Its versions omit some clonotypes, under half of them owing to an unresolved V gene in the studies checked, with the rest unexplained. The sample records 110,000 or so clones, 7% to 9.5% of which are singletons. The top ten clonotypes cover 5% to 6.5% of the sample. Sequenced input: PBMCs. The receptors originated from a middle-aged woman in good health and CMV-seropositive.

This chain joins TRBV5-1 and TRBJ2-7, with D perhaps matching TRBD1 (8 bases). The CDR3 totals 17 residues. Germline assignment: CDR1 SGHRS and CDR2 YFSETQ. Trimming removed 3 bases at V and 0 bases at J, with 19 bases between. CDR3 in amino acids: CASSSPLTGGVSYEQYF. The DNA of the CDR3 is TGCGCCAGCAGCTCTCCCCTAACAGGGGGGGTCTCCTACGAGCAGTACTTC.

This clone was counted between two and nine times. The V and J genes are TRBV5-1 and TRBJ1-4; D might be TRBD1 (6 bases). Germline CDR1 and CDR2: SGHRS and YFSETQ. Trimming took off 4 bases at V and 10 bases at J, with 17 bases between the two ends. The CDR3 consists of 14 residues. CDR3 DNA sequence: TGCGCCAGCAGCCCGGAGGCGGGAGGGGGAAAACTGTTTTTT. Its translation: CASSPEAGGGKLFF.

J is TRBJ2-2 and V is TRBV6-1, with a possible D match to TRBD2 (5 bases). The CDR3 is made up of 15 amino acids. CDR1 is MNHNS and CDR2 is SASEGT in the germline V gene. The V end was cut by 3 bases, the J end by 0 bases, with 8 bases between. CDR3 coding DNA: TGTGCCAGCAGTGAGAGCGGATCGAACACCGGGGAGCTGTTTTTT. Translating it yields CASSESGSNTGELFF.

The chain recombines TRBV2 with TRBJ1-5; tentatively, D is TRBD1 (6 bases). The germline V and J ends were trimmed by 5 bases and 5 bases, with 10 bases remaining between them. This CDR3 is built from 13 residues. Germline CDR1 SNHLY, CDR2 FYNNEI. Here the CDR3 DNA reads TGTGCCAGCAGTACAGGGCTTTATCAGCCCCAGCATTTT. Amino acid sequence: CASSTGLYQPQHF.

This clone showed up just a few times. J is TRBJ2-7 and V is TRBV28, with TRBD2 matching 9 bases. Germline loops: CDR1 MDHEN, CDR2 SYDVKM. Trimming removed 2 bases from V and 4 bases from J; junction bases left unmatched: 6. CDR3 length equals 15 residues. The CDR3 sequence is CASSLMTSGDYEQYF. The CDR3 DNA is TGTGCCAGCAGTTTAATGACTAGCGGAGATTACGAGCAGTACTTC.

The CDR3 DNA follows: TGTGCCTGGAGGGACAGGGGGGAGAACGGCTACACCTTC. The encoded protein is CAWRDRGENGYTF. The V call is TRBV30, the J call TRBJ1-2; 10 bases match TRBD1. Germline CDR1 reads GTSNPN; CDR2 reads SVGIG (reference sequence). V was clipped by 3 bases and J by 8 bases; unmatched bases: 6. The CDR3 has 13 residues.

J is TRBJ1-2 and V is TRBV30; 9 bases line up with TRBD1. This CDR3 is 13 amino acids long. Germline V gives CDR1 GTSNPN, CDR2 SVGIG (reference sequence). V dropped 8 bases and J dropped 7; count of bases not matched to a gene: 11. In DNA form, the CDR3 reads TGTGCCCTGGGAACAGGGGGCTTCGGTGGCTACACCTTC. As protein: CALGTGGFGGYTF. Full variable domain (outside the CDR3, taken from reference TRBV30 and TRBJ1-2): SQTIHQWPATLVQPVGSPLSLECTVEGTSNPNLYWYRQAAGRGLQLLFYSVGIGQISSEVPQNLSASRPQDRQFILSSKKLLLSDSGFYLCALGTGGFGGYTFGSGTRLTVV.

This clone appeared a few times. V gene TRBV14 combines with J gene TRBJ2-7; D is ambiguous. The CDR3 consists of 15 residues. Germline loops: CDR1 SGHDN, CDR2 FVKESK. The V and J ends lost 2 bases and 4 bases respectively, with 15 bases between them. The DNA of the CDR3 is TGTGCCAGCAGCCAACTCGGCAGGTCCTCTTACGAGCAGTACTTC. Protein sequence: CASSQLGRSSYEQYF.

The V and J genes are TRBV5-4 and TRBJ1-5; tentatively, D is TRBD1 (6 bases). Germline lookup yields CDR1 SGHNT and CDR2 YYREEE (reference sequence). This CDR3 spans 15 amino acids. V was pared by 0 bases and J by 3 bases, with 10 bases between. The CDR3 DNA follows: TGTGCCAGCAGCTTGGGATCGGGACACAATCAGCCCCAGCATTTT. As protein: CASSLGSGHNQPQHF.

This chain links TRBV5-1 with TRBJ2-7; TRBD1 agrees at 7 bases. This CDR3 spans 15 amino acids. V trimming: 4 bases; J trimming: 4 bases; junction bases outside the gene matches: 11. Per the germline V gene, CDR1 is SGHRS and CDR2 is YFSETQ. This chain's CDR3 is CASSDGGQAGYEQYF. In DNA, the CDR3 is TGCGCCAGCAGCGACGGTGGACAGGCTGGATACGAGCAGTACTTC.

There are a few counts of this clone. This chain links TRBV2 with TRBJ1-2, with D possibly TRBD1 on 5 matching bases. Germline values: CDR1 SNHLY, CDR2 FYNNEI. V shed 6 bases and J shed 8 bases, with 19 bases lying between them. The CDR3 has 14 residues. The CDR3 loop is CASRDRTQVEGYTF. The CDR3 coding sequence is TGTGCCAGCAGGGATAGGACACAGGTCGAGGGCTACACCTTC. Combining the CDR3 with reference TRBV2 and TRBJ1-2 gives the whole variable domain EPEVTQTPSHQVTQMGQEVILRCVPISNHLYFYWYRQILGQKVEFLVSFYNNEISEKSEIFDDQFSVERPDGSNFTLKIRSTKLEDSAMYFCASRDRTQVEGYTFGSGTRLTVV.

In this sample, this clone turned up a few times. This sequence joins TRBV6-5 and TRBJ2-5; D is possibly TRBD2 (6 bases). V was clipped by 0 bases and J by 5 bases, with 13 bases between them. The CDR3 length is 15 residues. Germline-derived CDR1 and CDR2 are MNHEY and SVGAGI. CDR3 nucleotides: TGTGCCAGCAGTTACTCGGGCTACCGGGGGGAGACCCAGTACTTC. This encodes CASSYSGYRGETQYF.

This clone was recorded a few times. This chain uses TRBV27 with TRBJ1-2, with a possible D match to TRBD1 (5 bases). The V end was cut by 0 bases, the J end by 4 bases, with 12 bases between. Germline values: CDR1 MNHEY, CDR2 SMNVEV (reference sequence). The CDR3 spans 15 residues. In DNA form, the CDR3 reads TGTGCCAGCAGTTTATCGGCGGGGGACTCCTATGGCTACACCTTC. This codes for CASSLSAGDSYGYTF.

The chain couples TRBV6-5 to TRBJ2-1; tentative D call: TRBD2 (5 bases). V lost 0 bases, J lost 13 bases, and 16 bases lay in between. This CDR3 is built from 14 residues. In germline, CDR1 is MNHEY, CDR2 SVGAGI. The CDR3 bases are TGTGCCAGCAGTTACTCACCCCGAACGGAGGACCAGTTCTTC. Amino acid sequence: CASSYSPRTEDQFF.

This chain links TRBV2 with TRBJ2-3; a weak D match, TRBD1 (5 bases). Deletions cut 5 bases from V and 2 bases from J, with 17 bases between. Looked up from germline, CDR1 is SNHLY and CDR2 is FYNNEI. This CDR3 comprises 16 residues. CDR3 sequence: CASSPEPGNPTDTQYF. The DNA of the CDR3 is TGTGCCAGCAGTCCTGAGCCAGGGAACCCCACAGATACGCAGTATTTT.

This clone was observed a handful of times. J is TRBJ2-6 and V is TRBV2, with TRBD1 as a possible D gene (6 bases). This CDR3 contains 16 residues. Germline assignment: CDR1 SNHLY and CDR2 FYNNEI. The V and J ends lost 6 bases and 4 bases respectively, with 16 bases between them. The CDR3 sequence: CASRERQAEGANVLTF. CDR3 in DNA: TGTGCCAGCAGGGAACGACAGGCAGAGGGGGCCAACGTCCTGACTTTC.

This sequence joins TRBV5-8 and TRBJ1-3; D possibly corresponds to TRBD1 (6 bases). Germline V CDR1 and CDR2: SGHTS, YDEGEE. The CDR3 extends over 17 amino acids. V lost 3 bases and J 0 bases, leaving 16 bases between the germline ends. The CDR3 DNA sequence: TGTGCCAGCAGCTCTATGACAGGTCGCCTCTCTGGAAACACCATATATTTT. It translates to CASSSMTGRLSGNTIYF. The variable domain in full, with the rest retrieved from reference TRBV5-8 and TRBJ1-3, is EAGVTQSPTHLIKTRGQQATLRCSPISGHTSVYWYQQALGLGLQFLLWYDEGEERNRGNFPPRFSGRQFPNYSSELNVNALELEDSALYLCASSSMTGRLSGNTIYFGEGSWLTVV.

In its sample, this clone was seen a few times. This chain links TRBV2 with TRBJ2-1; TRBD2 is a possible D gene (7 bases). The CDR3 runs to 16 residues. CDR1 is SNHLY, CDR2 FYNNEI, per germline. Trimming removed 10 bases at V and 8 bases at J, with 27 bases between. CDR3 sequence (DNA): TGTGCCACCTGGACAGAGACTAGCCGAAAGGGCCATGAGCAGTTCTTC. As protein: CATWTETSRKGHEQFF.